This T cell receptor (beta chain) was recorded in a study of T cell repertoires in cytomegalovirus infection. On the study more broadly: Used in the study were CMV epitopes, some recently identified and HLA-C-restricted, others well-studied and HLA-B-restricted. Both CMV infection and a matching HLA type were indicated by public TCR beta signatures.

TCRdb called the reads again in MiXCR, with one record for every CDR3 protein. The table records some 900,000 distinct CDR3 sequences, over 25% of them present only once. The CDR3 totals 12 residues. Trimming shortened V by 3 bases and J by 7 bases, and 9 bases separated the two germline ends. This clonotype was counted between two and nine times. Its antigen is as yet unknown. Sequenced material: cultured CD8+ T cells from PBMCs, taken from culture after CMV antigen stimulation. This clonotype originated in a human donor in good health (CMV status not recorded). Some clones in this sample may be carry-over from other donors' samples. V and J are TRBV12-3 or TRBV12-4 and TRBJ1-1; D is unclear. As DNA, the CDR3 is TGTGCCAGCAGTTTCGCCACCTATGAAGCTTTCTTT. This encodes CASSFATYEAFF.